What follows are 21 T cell receptor beta chains derived from one specimen sequenced in a study of T cells in Graves' hyperthyroidism and ophthalmopathy (dated by TCRdb to 2018 to 2020). Library preparation employed multiplex PCR. TCRdb records Illumina HiSeq 2000 as the sequencer. The TCR beta CDR3 regions were amplified from RNA transcripts. For the first round of RT-PCR on the TCR CDR3, the HTBI primer set was used together with the Qiagen OneStep RT-PCR kit. The public sequencing data were trimmed at Q25 with fastp and processed into clonotypes with MiXCR by TCRdb, which kept only in-frame beta chains. Each record represents a unique CDR3 protein, reported with the most common genes and DNA among its rows. Here the sample has hundreds of thousands of distinct CDR3 sequences; roughly 14% occur a single time. In total, the top ten clones hold approximately 4.2% of the sample. Sequenced input: blood. Every receptor here comes from a middle-aged woman with Graves' ophthalmopathy.

The sample holds many counts of this clonotype. J is TRBJ2-5 and V is TRBV2; 11 bases are a match to TRBD2. V dropped 6 bases and J dropped 0; count of bases not matched to a gene: 6. The CDR3 covers 16 residues. Germline V CDR1 and CDR2: SNHLY, FYNNEI. The CDR3 region has the DNA TGTGCCAGCAGGACCCTAGCGGGAGGCTACCAAGAGACCCAGTACTTC. As protein: CASRTLAGGYQETQYF.

J is TRBJ1-2 and V is TRBV19; D is ambiguous. The CDR3 extends over 13 amino acids. Trimming stripped 3 bases from V and 6 bases from J, with 11 bases between. From germline, CDR1 is LNHDA and CDR2 SQIVND (reference sequence). DNA of the CDR3: TGTGCCAGTAGTATGCACAGCCCTAATGGCTACACCTTC. Its translation is CASSMHSPNGYTF.

This clonotype was found a few times. The rearrangement uses TRBV11-1 and TRBJ1-1, with 10 bases that match TRBD1. Trimming removed 5 bases from V and 4 bases from J; junction bases left unmatched: 10. The CDR3 spans 16 residues. Per the germline V gene, CDR1 is SGHAT and CDR2 is FQDESV (reference sequence). This CDR3 is CASSPSGRTGGTEAFF. The CDR3, as DNA: TGTGCCAGCAGCCCTAGTGGTAGGACAGGGGGCACTGAAGCTTTCTTT.

This rearrangement joins TRBV9 to TRBJ2-2, with 8 bases lining up with TRBD1. CDR1 is SGDLS, CDR2 YYNGEE, per germline. V lost 4 bases to trimming and J lost 6 bases; unmatched junction nucleotides: 8. CDR3 length equals 15 residues. The CDR3 DNA is TGTGCCAGCAGCCGGACAGGGTTCCGATCCGGGGAGCTGTTTTTT. Its protein product is CASSRTGFRSGELFF.

The chain has TRBV28 and TRBJ2-3; D is undetermined. The germline V gene has CDR1 MDHEN and CDR2 SYDVKM. V was shortened by 5 bases and J by 0 bases, with 9 bases between the two germline ends. The CDR3 is 14 amino acids. The CDR3 nucleotides are TGTGCCAGCAGTGACCCGCCTAGCACAGATACGCAGTATTTT. This gives the protein CASSDPPSTDTQYF.

The sample holds many counts of this clonotype. V and J are TRBV20-1 and TRBJ2-7, with TRBD1 matching 7 bases. Unmatched junction bases numbered 2, after V lost 3 bases and J lost 6 bases. Germline V gives CDR1 DFQATT, CDR2 SNEGSKA (reference sequence). This CDR3 spans 11 amino acids. In nucleotides, the CDR3 is TGCAGTGCTAGCAGGGGGACCGAGCAGTACTTC. Translation: CSASRGTEQYF.

This clonotype was recorded a few times. The V gene is TRBV3-1, the J gene TRBJ1-1; the D gene is possibly TRBD1 (6 bases). The CDR3 contains 15 residues. The germline V gene encodes CDR1 LGHDT and CDR2 YNNKEL (reference sequence). The V end lost 3 bases, the J end lost 0 bases, and 11 bases lay between the germline ends. CDR3 sequence: CASSQGGHLNTEAFF. The CDR3 coding sequence is TGTGCCAGCAGCCAGGGGGGACACTTGAACACTGAAGCTTTCTTT.

This chain uses TRBV28 with TRBJ1-1; D ambiguous. Deletions cut 10 bases from V and 5 bases from J, with 11 bases between. Germline CDR1 and CDR2: MDHEN and SYDVKM. This CDR3 spans 11 amino acids. In DNA form, the CDR3 reads TGTGCCACCTCAGAGTTAACTGAAGCTTTCTTT. Its protein product is CATSELTEAFF.

The table lists this clonotype with many counts. This sequence joins TRBV15 and TRBJ2-7; 9 bases map to TRBD2. J lost 5 bases, V lost 9 bases, and 11 bases had no gene match. Germline-derived CDR1 and CDR2 are LNHNV and YYDKDF (reference sequence). This CDR3 spans 14 amino acids. CDR3: CATSKRREGDEQYF. Here the CDR3 DNA reads TGTGCCACGTCAAAGCGGCGGGAGGGCGACGAGCAGTACTTC.

Many counts were recorded for this clonotype. The V call is TRBV24-1, the J call TRBJ2-2; 8 bases line up with TRBD1. V was pared by 9 bases and J by 6 bases, with 5 bases of the junction left unmatched. Germline assignment: CDR1 KGHDR and CDR2 SFDVKD. The CDR3 has 13 amino acids. DNA of the CDR3: TGTGCCACCCAGGGGGCGTTGGCCGGGGAGCTGTTTTTT. This codes for CATQGALAGELFF.

This clonotype was counted at least ten times. This chain connects TRBV27 to TRBJ2-7; D may be TRBD1 or TRBD2 (5 bases each). Trimming removed 6 bases at V and 2 bases at J, with 11 bases between. The V gene's germline CDR1 is MNHEY and CDR2 SMNVEV (reference sequence). This CDR3 contains 13 residues. CDR3 in amino acids: CASREGPTYEQYF. The CDR3 region has the DNA TGTGCCAGCAGAGAGGGGCCCACCTACGAGCAGTACTTC.

This clonotype has a count of ten or more. This sequence joins TRBV18 and TRBJ2-7, with D unclear. Germline loops: CDR1 KGHSH, CDR2 LQKENI. The length of the CDR3 is 13 residues. V lost 3 bases to trimming and J lost 7 bases, with 13 bases between them. The CDR3 loop reads CASSPGGITEQYF. In DNA, the CDR3 is TGTGCCAGCTCACCTGGTGGGATTACGGAGCAGTACTTC.

This chain joins TRBV20-1 and TRBJ2-2; no definite D call. The V end lost 1 base, the J end lost 4 bases, and 10 bases lay between the germline ends. The germline gives CDR1 DFQATT, CDR2 SNEGSKA (reference sequence). The CDR3 is 14 residues long. CDR3: CSARVASSTGELFF. The CDR3 DNA follows: TGCAGTGCTAGAGTGGCTAGTAGCACCGGGGAGCTGTTTTTT.

This clonotype occurred many times. The genes are TRBV12-3 or TRBV12-4 and TRBJ1-5, with D hard to call. There are 15 residues in the CDR3. Trimming removed 1 base at V and 2 bases at J, with 9 bases between. DNA of the CDR3: TGTGCCAGCAGTTTAGTTTCTGGGGGCAATCAGCCCCAGCATTTT. Protein product: CASSLVSGGNQPQHF.

The chain combines TRBV6-1 with TRBJ1-3, with D possibly matching TRBD1 (5 bases). V was shortened by 5 bases and J by 0 bases, with 14 bases between the two germline ends. Germline V gene data show CDR1 as MNHNS and CDR2 as SASEGT. CDR3 size: 16 residues. The CDR3 loop is CASSTGGLNSGNTIYF. CDR3 in DNA: TGTGCCAGCAGTACGGGGGGACTGAACTCTGGAAACACCATATATTTT.

This clonotype was seen more than once but under ten times. The chain has TRBV18 and TRBJ1-5; D unresolved. The germline gives CDR1 KGHSH, CDR2 LQKENI. With 1 base removed from V and 6 bases from J, the gap between germline ends came to 13 bases. This CDR3 spans 15 amino acids. CDR3 amino acids: CASSPRGTGVQPQHF. The CDR3 DNA sequence: TGTGCCAGCTCACCACGGGGAACGGGTGTTCAGCCCCAGCATTTT.

Many counts were recorded for this clonotype. V is TRBV20-1 and J is TRBJ2-5; D uncertain. The CDR3 length is 12 residues. CDR1 DFQATT and CDR2 SNEGSKA come from the germline V gene (reference sequence). The V end was cut by 2 bases, the J end by 3 bases, with 7 bases between. In DNA, the CDR3 is TGCAGTGCTAGAAGGGCCGAAGAGACCCAGTACTTC. It is translated as CSARRAEETQYF.

This clonotype was seen many times. The genes are TRBV18 and TRBJ1-5; the match to TRBD1 covers 8 bases. The CDR3 runs to 15 residues. The germline CDR1 and CDR2 sequences are KGHSH and LQKENI. The J segment lost 5 bases and the V segment lost 2 bases, leaving 5 bases of the junction unmatched. This CDR3 reads CASSPATGVDQPQHF. CDR3 sequence (DNA): TGTGCCAGCTCACCAGCGACAGGGGTTGATCAGCCCCAGCATTTT.

This clonotype was observed many times. V usage is TRBV11-2 and J usage is TRBJ2-7; the D gene is possibly TRBD2 (5 bases). V was trimmed by 5 bases and J by 4 bases, leaving 18 bases between them. There are 15 residues in the CDR3. Germline-derived CDR1 and CDR2 are SGHAT and FQNNGV. The CDR3 nucleotides are TGTGCCAGCAGCCCTTCAGCGGTTAAGACGTACGAGCAGTACTTC. Protein: CASSPSAVKTYEQYF.

There are a few counts of this clonotype. The rearrangement joins TRBV3-1 to TRBJ2-7; 8 bases map to TRBD1. There are 15 residues in the CDR3. CDR1 and CDR2 from the germline V gene are LGHDT and YNNKEL (reference sequence). Unmatched junction bases numbered 10, after V lost 4 bases and J lost 5 bases. The CDR3 loop is CASSPPRTGIDEQYF. The CDR3, as DNA: TGTGCCAGCAGCCCCCCAAGGACAGGGATAGACGAGCAGTACTTC.

This chain connects TRBV6-1 to TRBJ2-7, with D perhaps TRBD2 (6 bases). Per the germline V gene, CDR1 is MNHNS and CDR2 is SASEGT. V lost 4 bases to trimming and J lost 1 base, with 11 bases between them. The CDR3 length is 14 residues. In DNA, the CDR3 is TGTGCCAGCAGTGTTTCAGGGAGGTCCTACGAGCAGTACTTC. This translates into CASSVSGRSYEQYF.